Following are 23 T cell receptor beta chains from one sample sequenced in a study of OX40 agonist ivuxolimab in advanced cancers. Clones were sequenced by immunoSEQ multiplex PCR, and TCRdb holds only the in-frame ones, with some missing. The table records around 48,000 clones, about 88% of them present only once. The source material was CD4+ or CD8+ T cells sorted from blood, sampled in a trial of the OX40 agonist ivuxolimab. The source is an adult with an advanced solid tumor such as melanoma, head and neck, liver or kidney cancer.

In this sample, this clone turned up a few times. This chain uses TRBV5-1 with TRBJ1-1, with 8 bases aligning to TRBD1. Germline V gives CDR1 SGHRS, CDR2 YFSETQ. With 0 bases clipped from V and 5 bases from J, the junction kept 12 bases outside the gene matches. The CDR3 is made up of 17 amino acids. The CDR3: CASSLDPGGASRTEAFF. The CDR3 DNA follows: TGCGCCAGCAGCTTGGACCCAGGGGGCGCGAGTCGGACTGAAGCTTTCTTT.

The chain is built from TRBV5-1 and TRBJ2-7, with D maybe TRBD1 (6 bases). V shed 4 bases and J shed 3 bases, with 17 bases lying between them. CDR1 is SGHRS and CDR2 is YFSETQ in the germline V gene. The CDR3 extends over 15 amino acids. The CDR3 loop reads CASSRTGPSYYEQYF. In DNA form, the CDR3 reads TGCGCCAGCAGCCGCACAGGGCCTTCTTACTACGAGCAGTACTTC.

The chain employs TRBV30 and TRBJ2-7; D is ambiguous. This CDR3 region has 11 residues. CDR1 and CDR2 from the germline V gene are GTSNPN and SVGIG (reference sequence). The V end was cut by 7 bases, the J end by 3 bases, with 10 bases between. CDR3 bases: TGTGCCTCAAAAGGATTCTACGAGCAGTACTTC. It is translated as CASKGFYEQYF.

The chain uses TRBV7-8 and TRBJ2-7; D may be TRBD2 (5 bases). This CDR3 is built from 15 residues. V gave up 4 bases and J gave up 3 bases, with 16 bases separating them. CDR1 is SGHVS and CDR2 is FQNEAQ in the germline V gene. The CDR3 sequence: CASSSTRTLSYEQYF. CDR3 DNA: TGTGCCAGCAGCTCTACGAGGACTTTGAGCTACGAGCAGTACTTC.

This chain connects TRBV7-8 to TRBJ1-5, with TRBD1 as a possible D gene (5 bases). Trimming pared 5 bases from V and 9 bases from J, leaving 17 bases between. CDR1 and CDR2 from the germline V gene are SGHVS and FQNEAQ. This CDR3 is built from 14 residues. The CDR3 spells CASSPVGITGPQHF. DNA for the CDR3: TGTGCCAGCAGCCCCGTCGGTATCACAGGGCCCCAGCATTTT.

The CDR3, as DNA: TGTGCCAGTAGTATAAGAAGCGGGAGAAGCGAGCAGTACTTC. Its translation is CASSIRSGRSEQYF. This sequence joins TRBV19 and TRBJ2-7; 8 nucleotides line up with TRBD2. V lost 2 bases and J lost 6; bases outside the gene matches: 6. Looked up from germline, CDR1 is LNHDA and CDR2 is SQIVND (reference sequence). The CDR3 totals 14 residues.

The gene calls are TRBV19 and TRBJ1-1; D gene uncertain. V lost 3 bases, J lost 8 bases, and 7 bases lay in between. From germline, CDR1 is LNHDA and CDR2 SQIVND (reference sequence). CDR3 size: 11 residues. The CDR3 protein is CASSIRAEAFF. CDR3 coding DNA: TGTGCCAGTAGTATTAGGGCGGAAGCTTTCTTT.

The V and J genes are TRBV7-3 and TRBJ1-2, with 8 bases aligning to TRBD1. Trimming cost V 5 bases and J 10 bases; bases outside gene matches: 15. The V gene's germline CDR1 is SGHTA and CDR2 FQGTGA. The CDR3 spans 15 residues. CDR3 region: CASSGGTGAMGDYTF. CDR3 sequence (DNA): TGTGCCAGCAGCGGGGGGACAGGAGCTATGGGTGACTACACCTTC.

V is TRBV5-5 and J is TRBJ2-1, with D possibly being TRBD1 (5 bases). The CDR3 has 13 amino acids. CDR1 is SGHKS and CDR2 is YYEKEE in the germline V gene (reference sequence). Trimming left V 1 base short and J 7 bases short, with 9 bases between. The CDR3 loop is CASSLFRDNEQFF. CDR3 coding DNA: TGTGCCAGCAGCTTGTTCAGGGATAATGAGCAGTTCTTC.

This clone appeared once. The chain carries TRBV4-2 and TRBJ2-5, with D unresolved. V was shortened by 1 base and J by 5 bases, with 8 bases between the two germline ends. Germline assignment: CDR1 LGHNA and CDR2 YNFKEQ. The CDR3 is 13 residues long. CDR3 residues: CASSQGPLETQYF. DNA of the CDR3: TGTGCCAGCAGCCAAGGGCCGCTGGAGACCCAGTACTTC.

This sequence joins TRBV4-1 and TRBJ2-5, with TRBD1 matching over 9 bases. Unmatched junction bases numbered 8, after V lost 1 base and J lost 5 bases. CDR1 MGHRA and CDR2 YSYEKL come from the germline V gene. The CDR3 runs 16 residues. Here the CDR3 DNA reads TGCGCCAGCAGCCAAGGCGGGACAGGGCTTTTCGAGACCCAGTACTTC. It translates to CASSQGGTGLFETQYF.

A single count supports this clone. J is TRBJ1-2 and V is TRBV29-1, with D possibly TRBD1 on 6 matching bases. CDR1 and CDR2 from the germline V gene are SQVTM and ANQGSEA. The CDR3 runs 13 residues. V shed 4 bases and J shed 4 bases, with 13 bases lying between them. CDR3: CSVGLGQSYGYTF. The CDR3 nucleotides are TGCAGCGTTGGCCTAGGACAGTCCTATGGCTACACCTTC.

The gene calls are TRBV28 and TRBJ2-1; 10 nucleotides agree with TRBD2. The CDR3 extends over 15 amino acids. Germline V gene lookup returns CDR1 MDHEN and CDR2 SYDVKM. Germline trimming cut 7 bases from V and 3 bases from J; bases unmatched to any gene: 6. CDR3 region: CASNLAGVVYNEQFF. The DNA of the CDR3 is TGTGCCAGCAATCTAGCGGGAGTAGTCTACAATGAGCAGTTCTTC.

The chain uses TRBV5-4 and TRBJ2-7; D may be TRBD1 (6 bases). The CDR3 loop spans 14 amino acids. Germline assignment: CDR1 SGHNT and CDR2 YYREEE (reference sequence). With 3 bases removed from V and 0 bases from J, the gap between germline ends came to 10 bases. CDR3 loop: CASSWDTNSYEQYF. The CDR3 coding sequence is TGTGCCAGCAGCTGGGACACGAACTCCTACGAGCAGTACTTC.

This clone was seen a single time. The chain has TRBV7-8 and TRBJ2-7; unclear D gene. V was trimmed by 5 bases and J by 4 bases, leaving 9 bases between them. Looked up from germline, CDR1 is SGHVS and CDR2 is FQNEAQ. This CDR3 has 12 amino acids. CDR3 protein: CASSPVRYEQYF. DNA of the CDR3: TGTGCCAGCAGCCCCGTCCGATACGAGCAGTACTTC. Using reference TRBV7-8 and TRBJ2-7 for the parts outside the CDR3, the full variable domain is GAGVSQSPRYKVAKRGQDVALRCDPISGHVSLFWYQQALGQGPEFLTYFQNEAQLDKSGLPSDRFFAERPEGSVSTLKIQRTQQEDSAVYLCASSPVRYEQYFGPGTRLTVT.

The gene calls are TRBV30 and TRBJ1-3; D gene ambiguous. The CDR3 extends over 11 amino acids. The germline V gene has CDR1 GTSNPN and CDR2 SVGIG (reference sequence). The V end lost 2 bases, the J end lost 7 bases, and 6 bases lay between the germline ends. The CDR3 sequence is CAWSYKNTIYF. As DNA, the CDR3 is TGTGCCTGGAGTTATAAGAACACCATATATTTT.

The chain joins TRBV28 to TRBJ1-5; D not certain. This CDR3 spans 12 amino acids. Germline assignment: CDR1 MDHEN and CDR2 SYDVKM. Trimming pared 7 bases from V and 4 bases from J, leaving 8 bases between. In DNA, the CDR3 is TGTGCCAGCAAAACTACTAATCAGCCCCAGCATTTT. Its translation is CASKTTNQPQHF.

This clone came up once. The V and J genes are TRBV9 and TRBJ1-4; D perhaps matches TRBD1 (5 bases). V was pared by 2 bases and J by 4 bases, with 12 bases between. This CDR3 spans 15 amino acids. Germline V gene lookup returns CDR1 SGDLS and CDR2 YYNGEE. The CDR3 is CASSVTTGFNEKLFF. The CDR3 DNA sequence: TGTGCCAGCAGCGTGACTACAGGATTTAATGAAAAACTGTTTTTT.

The rearrangement joins TRBV29-1 to TRBJ2-3; 11 bases are shared with TRBD2. V shed 5 bases and J 1 base; nucleotides not matched to a gene: 5. The CDR3 is 15 amino acids. CDR1 is SQVTM and CDR2 is ANQGSEA in the germline V gene. CDR3 sequence: CSVPSLAGGTDTQYF. In nucleotides, the CDR3 is TGCAGCGTTCCCTCACTAGCGGGAGGCACAGATACGCAGTATTTT.

This clone appeared a few times. The chain recombines TRBV7-9 with TRBJ2-7; 7 bases fit TRBD2. V shed 5 bases, J shed 0 bases, and the junction held 10 bases outside the gene matches. Germline loops: CDR1 SEHNR, CDR2 FQNEAQ (reference sequence). The CDR3 contains 16 residues. The CDR3 loop is CASSRALASSSYEQYF. In DNA form, the CDR3 reads TGTGCCAGCAGCCGGGCACTAGCGTCGAGCTCCTACGAGCAGTACTTC.

The V call is TRBV5-5, the J call TRBJ2-1, with TRBD1 matching 9 bases. The CDR3 loop spans 15 amino acids. J gave up 9 bases and V 4 bases, and 11 bases lay outside the gene matches. CDR1 SGHKS and CDR2 YYEKEE come from the germline V gene (reference sequence). The CDR3 spells CASSPGQGQNSEQFF. In DNA, the CDR3 is TGTGCCAGCAGCCCTGGACAGGGGCAAAACAGTGAGCAGTTCTTC. The complete variable domain, with remaining parts taken from reference TRBV5-5 and TRBJ2-1, reads DAGVTQSPTHLIKTRGQQVTLRCSPISGHKSVSWYQQVLGQGPQFIFQYYEKEERGRGNFPDRFSARQFPNYSSELNVNALLLGDSALYLCASSPGQGQNSEQFFGPGTRLTVL.

The V and J genes are TRBV4-2 and TRBJ2-7; 10 nucleotides match TRBD2. Germline CDR1 reads LGHNA; CDR2 reads YNFKEQ. There are 15 residues in the CDR3. V gave up 0 bases and J gave up 2 bases; unmatched junction bases: 1. The CDR3 loop reads CASSQELAGPYEQYF. CDR3 DNA sequence: TGTGCCAGCAGCCAAGAACTAGCGGGACCCTACGAGCAGTACTTC.

This chain's CDR3 is CASSFSPNTEAFF. CDR3 nucleotides: TGTGCCAGCAGCTTTAGTCCGAACACTGAAGCTTTCTTT. This rearrangement joins TRBV7-3 to TRBJ1-1; D remains unclear. From germline, CDR1 is SGHTA and CDR2 FQGTGA. V lost 3 bases, J lost 1 base, and 6 bases lay in between. The CDR3 has 13 residues.